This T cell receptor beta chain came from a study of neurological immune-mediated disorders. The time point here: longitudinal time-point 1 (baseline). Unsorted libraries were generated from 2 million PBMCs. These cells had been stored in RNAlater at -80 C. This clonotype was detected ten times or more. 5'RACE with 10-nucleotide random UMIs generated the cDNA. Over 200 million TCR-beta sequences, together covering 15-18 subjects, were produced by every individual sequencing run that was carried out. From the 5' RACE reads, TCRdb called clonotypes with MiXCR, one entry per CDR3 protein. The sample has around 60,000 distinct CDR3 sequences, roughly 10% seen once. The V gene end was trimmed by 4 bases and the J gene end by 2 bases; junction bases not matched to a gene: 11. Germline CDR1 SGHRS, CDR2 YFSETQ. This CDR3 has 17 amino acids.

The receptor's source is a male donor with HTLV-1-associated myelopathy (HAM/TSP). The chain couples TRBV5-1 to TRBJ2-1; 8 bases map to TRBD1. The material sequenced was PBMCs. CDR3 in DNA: TGCGCCAGCAGCCAACTAAGGACAGGGCAAGCCTACAATGAGCAGTTCTTC. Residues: CASSQLRTGQAYNEQFF.